Listed below are T cell receptor beta chains from one sample, sequenced in a study of blood T cell repertoires in COVID-19. Method: immunoSEQ multiplex PCR; TCRdb's copy keeps in-frame clones and lacks some. The sample has roughly 29,000 clones, 60% to 80% seen once; the top ten hold roughly 20%. The sequenced sample consisted of peripheral blood. All receptors derive from a boy aged 2 to 10 with active or convalescent COVID-19. Both conserved end residues are trimmed from each CDR3. The order of the fields is V gene, J gene, CDR3 protein.

V: TRBV7-2; J: TRBJ2-5; CDR3: ASSLVGARETQY
V: TRBV24-1; J: TRBJ2-2; CDR3: ATSEAGRGPGELF
V: TRBV12-3/TRBV12-4; J: TRBJ2-7; CDR3: ASSSPYEQY
V: TRBV29-1; J: TRBJ2-3; CDR3: SAAGVDTQY
V: TRBV6-2/TRBV6-3; J: TRBJ2-7; CDR3: ASSYAEGTYEQY
V: TRBV24-1; J: TRBJ2-3; CDR3: ATSARRGLGGTDTQY
V: TRBV9; J: TRBJ1-2; CDR3: ASSYRVSNGYT
V: TRBV12-3/TRBV12-4; J: TRBJ1-2; CDR3: ASSRLTGDGYT
V: TRBV20-1; J: TRBJ1-6; CDR3: SASMTVGNSPLH
V: TRBV5-4; J: TRBJ1-1; CDR3: ASSPGQQNTEAF
V: TRBV7-6; J: TRBJ1-3; CDR3: ASSLSRAPGNTIY
V: TRBV30; J: TRBJ1-3; CDR3: AWDPQDSSGNTIY
V: TRBV6-5; J: TRBJ1-4; CDR3: ASGVTGRNEKLF
V: TRBV30; J: TRBJ2-5; CDR3: AWSARGAQY
V: TRBV14; J: TRBJ2-5; CDR3: ASAGGPETQY
V: TRBV24-1; J: TRBJ2-3; CDR3: ATSDLGSGGPRSSTDTQY
V: TRBV5-1; J: TRBJ2-5; CDR3: ASSFSGAGKQETQY
V: TRBV30; J: TRBJ2-7; CDR3: AWRAAGASYEQY
V: TRBV2; J: TRBJ2-7; CDR3: ASKIGTGGYEQY
V: TRBV24-1; J: TRBJ2-1; CDR3: ATSVLGTSGTNEQF
V: TRBV6-5; J: TRBJ2-1; CDR3: ASIPPGRGNEQF
V: TRBV27; J: TRBJ1-5; CDR3: ASRPPWGRGANQPQH
V: TRBV3-1/TRBV3-2; J: TRBJ2-7; CDR3: ASSPRTSGRDAYEQY
V: TRBV9; J: TRBJ2-7; CDR3: ASSEGLADYEQY
V: TRBV3-1/TRBV3-2; J: TRBJ2-5; CDR3: ASSPHGGEETQY
V: TRBV7-9; J: TRBJ1-2; CDR3: ASSPSAGFYGYT
V: TRBV19; J: TRBJ1-1; CDR3: ASSKGSGFNTEAF
V: TRBV5-1; J: TRBJ1-5; CDR3: ASSLEVQGPQH
V: TRBV19; J: TRBJ1-3; CDR3: ASSMQAQPGNTIY
V: TRBV5-1; J: TRBJ1-2; CDR3: ASSLESGVGGYT
V: TRBV30; J: TRBJ1-6; CDR3: AWTSNSGNSPLH
V: TRBV6-5; J: TRBJ1-3; CDR3: ASSYSTVSGNTIY
V: TRBV14; J: TRBJ2-2; CDR3: ATQSMNTGELF
V: TRBV14; J: TRBJ1-3; CDR3: ASSQQPTGIRGNTIY
V: TRBV21-1; J: TRBJ2-1; CDR3: ATPGGDEQF
V: TRBV19; J: TRBJ1-1; CDR3: ASSTRGEAF
V: TRBV6-5; J: TRBJ1-2; CDR3: ASSYSWTGGDNGYT
V: TRBV4-3; J: TRBJ2-5; CDR3: ASSLHQQETQY
V: TRBV7-8; J: TRBJ1-1; CDR3: ASSLRQGARNTEAF
V: TRBV30; J: TRBJ1-2; CDR3: AWSFVVQGYGYT
V: TRBV6-5; J: TRBJ1-6; CDR3: ASRTGGSGNSPLH
V: TRBV4-1; J: TRBJ1-5; CDR3: ASSRPGQDQPQH
V: TRBV5-1; J: TRBJ2-1; CDR3: ASSFYPGTSGGSSYNEQF
V: TRBV28; J: TRBJ1-5; CDR3: ASREGTGREPQH
V: TRBV15; J: TRBJ2-7; CDR3: ATSRGVGTGAYEQY
V: TRBV7-9; J: TRBJ2-3; CDR3: ASSDPGLAGGSTDTQY
V: TRBV5-1; J: TRBJ2-1; CDR3: ASSLQRLAGAGEQF
V: TRBV6-5; J: TRBJ1-5; CDR3: ASKQGSSNQPQH
V: TRBV18; J: TRBJ1-2; CDR3: ASSPLRSDGYT
V: TRBV5-5; J: TRBJ2-5; CDR3: ASSRTGGVETQY
V: TRBV5-4; J: TRBJ1-1; CDR3: ASSSRNTEAF
V: TRBV5-4; J: TRBJ1-2; CDR3: AIPDRSGLGYT
V: TRBV6-5; J: TRBJ2-1; CDR3: ASRTGLAGIEQF